The rows below give T cell receptor beta chains drawn from one sample of a study of shared clonotypes between healthy human individuals. The method was immunoSEQ multiplex PCR; TCRdb's version includes in-frame clones alone and lacks a portion of them. The data show around 640,000 clones, 95% to 96% seen once. Sequenced sample: naive CD8+ T cells sorted from blood. These receptors all come from a woman in her twenties or thirties in good health. Each CDR3 is given with its conserved first and last residue. Each record gives: D gene, clone size, V gene, J gene, CDR3 DNA, CDR3 protein. The D gene is left open where the match is weak. Size is omitted from some rows. Given values are once, few, many or a class for expanded clones.

-	-	TRBV5-4	TRBJ1-5	TGTGCCAGCAGCTTGGATAGGGATCAGCCCCAGCATTTT	CASSLDRDQPQHF
-	-	TRBV29-1	TRBJ1-4	TGCAGCGTTGTTGGCAGGGGTGAAAAACTGTTTTTT	CSVVGRGEKLFF
-	-	TRBV27	TRBJ2-1	TGTGCCAGCAGTCCCGGGACAACGTACAATGAGCAGTTCTTC	CASSPGTTYNEQFF
-	few	TRBV2	TRBJ1-5	TGTGCCAGCAAAGTCATGGGGGTCGGAGAGCCCCAGCATTTT	CASKVMGVGEPQHF
-	-	TRBV13	TRBJ2-7	TGTGCCAGCAGCTTAGGGCTAGACGGGTACGAGCAGTACTTC	CASSLGLDGYEQYF
TRBD2	-	TRBV7-2	TRBJ2-1	TGTGCCAGCAGCCCGAGACTAGCGGGAGCCTACAATGAGCAGTTCTTC	CASSPRLAGAYNEQFF
-	-	TRBV19	TRBJ2-6	TGTGCCAGTGAGAGGGGGGACAACGTCCTGACTTTC	CASERGDNVLTF
-	-	TRBV7-9	TRBJ1-4	TGTGCCAGCAACTTAGGGACTCCCTATGAAAAACTGTTTTTT	CASNLGTPYEKLFF
-	-	TRBV27	TRBJ2-3	TGTGCCAGCAGGCGGACAGATACGCAGTATTTT	CASRRTDTQYF
TRBD1	-	TRBV27	TRBJ2-2	TGTGCCAGCAGTTTATCGCCGGGACAGGGTTACACCGGGGAGCTGTTTTTT	CASSLSPGQGYTGELFF
TRBD2	-	TRBV7-8	TRBJ2-5	TGTGCCAGCAGCGCGCCCCTAGCGGTACAAGAGACCCAGTACTTC	CASSAPLAVQETQYF
TRBD1	-	TRBV15	TRBJ1-5	TGTGCCACCAGCAACAGCCGGGACAGGGATCAGCCCCAGCATTTT	CATSNSRDRDQPQHF
-	-	TRBV9	TRBJ2-2	TGTGCCAGCAGCGCGACAGGGAACACCGGGGAGCTGTTTTTT	CASSATGNTGELFF
-	-	TRBV27	TRBJ1-1	TGTGCCAGCAGTTTAAGGGTCGGGGTACACATGAACACTGAAGCTTTCTTT	CASSLRVGVHMNTEAFF
-	once	TRBV5-1	TRBJ2-2	TGCGCCAGCAGCGTAACAGCGACCGGGGAGCTGTTTTTT	CASSVTATGELFF
-	-	TRBV5-1	TRBJ2-1	TGCGCCAGCAGCTCCGGGACTCAGAATGAGCAGTTCTTC	CASSSGTQNEQFF
-	-	TRBV7-9	TRBJ2-3	TGTGCCAGCAGCTCCCAATTGGTCGCAGATACGCAGTATTTT	CASSSQLVADTQYF
TRBD2	-	TRBV15	TRBJ2-7	TGTGCCACCAGCAGAGCGCGGGAGACCTACGAGCAGTACTTC	CATSRARETYEQYF
-	-	TRBV2	TRBJ1-3	TGTGCCAGCAGTGAAGAGACGACTATTACACCTGGAAACACCATATATTTT	CASSEETTITPGNTIYF
-	-	TRBV27	TRBJ1-1	TGTGCCAGCAGTTTAAACGGGGGCATCACTGAAGCTTTCTTT	CASSLNGGITEAFF
-	-	TRBV6-5	TRBJ2-7	TGTGCCAGCAGGACCGTGGCGGAGAATACCTACGAGCAGTACTTC	CASRTVAENTYEQYF
-	-	TRBV7-9	TRBJ1-1	TGTGCCAGCAGCACCCCGGACGAAGGCACTGAAGCTTTCTTT	CASSTPDEGTEAFF
-	-	TRBV2	TRBJ1-3	TGTGCCAGCTCCAGGACGGATTTATCTGGAAACACCATATATTTT	CASSRTDLSGNTIYF
TRBD2	-	TRBV9	TRBJ2-3	TGTGCCAGCAGCGCGCATTTAGCGGGAGCTGGCACAGATACGCAGTATTTT	CASSAHLAGAGTDTQYF
TRBD2	-	TRBV7-6	TRBJ2-7	TGTGCCAGCACGCTAGCGGGCGAAGGTCCCTACGAGCAGTACTTC	CASTLAGEGPYEQYF
-	-	TRBV28	TRBJ2-5	TGTGCCAGCAGTTTATTTTCGGGTCAAGAGACCCAGTACTTC	CASSLFSGQETQYF
TRBD2	-	TRBV5-1	TRBJ2-7	TGCGCCAGCAGCCTCTCCTTAGCGGGAGTCCGCTCAAACTCCTACGAGCAGTACTTC	CASSLSLAGVRSNSYEQYF
-	-	TRBV14	TRBJ1-1	TGTGCCAGCAGCCCCCCATACCCGAGCAACACTGAAGCTTTCTTT	CASSPPYPSNTEAFF